The 20 T cell receptor beta chains below were found in one sample sequenced in a study of cytomegalovirus exposure and HLA in healthy donors. The PCR ran on 60 Vbeta and 13 Jbeta primers. Sequencing used immunoSEQ multiplex PCR; TCRdb keeps in-frame clones, though not all of them. The repertoire holds 150,000 to 200,000 clones, with 75% as singletons. Sequencing was done on a sample of PBMCs. The receptors were sampled from a man aged 18 to 30 in good health and CMV-seropositive.

In its sample, this clone was seen a few times. J is TRBJ2-7 and V is TRBV28, with TRBD2 as a possible D gene (5 bases). V lost 4 bases to trimming and J lost 5 bases, with 27 bases between them. CDR3 size: 18 residues. Per the germline V gene, CDR1 is MDHEN and CDR2 is SYDVKM. The DNA for the CDR3 is TGTGCCAGCAGTTCCCCACGAAGTAGGCAGCGGTCCGCGGACGAGCAGTACTTC. Translating it yields CASSSPRSRQRSADEQYF.

This clone showed up just once. J is TRBJ2-7 and V is TRBV4-1; D perhaps matches TRBD2 (7 bases). The CDR3 runs to 15 residues. Trimming took off 1 base at V and 2 bases at J, with 12 bases between the two ends. Germline loops: CDR1 MGHRA, CDR2 YSYEKL. CDR3 sequence (DNA): TGCGCCAGCAGCCAAGGGGAGGGGGGTACCTACGAGCAGTACTTC. This sequence encodes CASSQGEGGTYEQYF.

The CDR3 DNA sequence: TGTGCCAGCAGCCAGTCGACAGGAAAGAACACTGAAGCTTTCTTT. Protein sequence: CASSQSTGKNTEAFF. The V call is TRBV4-2, the J call TRBJ1-1; D possibly corresponds to TRBD1 (6 bases). Germline assignment: CDR1 LGHNA and CDR2 YNFKEQ. Deletions cut 3 bases from V and 1 base from J, with 12 bases between. The CDR3 has 15 residues.

This clone was picked up a small number of times. The V gene is TRBV30, the J gene TRBJ2-5; 7 bases fit TRBD2. Trimming at V came to 0 bases and at J to 5 bases, leaving 6 bases not matched to a gene. CDR3 length: 14 amino acids. Germline CDR1 is GTSNPN and CDR2 is SVGIG (reference sequence). This CDR3 is CAWSVGGSGETQYF. In DNA, the CDR3 is TGTGCCTGGAGTGTTGGCGGGAGCGGGGAGACCCAGTACTTC.

This chain uses TRBV5-1 with TRBJ2-7; 8 bases are a match to TRBD2. This CDR3 has 14 residues. Trimming cost V 0 bases and J 6 bases; bases outside gene matches: 5. In germline, CDR1 is SGHRS, CDR2 YFSETQ. The CDR3 reads CASSLAGTSREQYF. CDR3 DNA sequence: TGCGCCAGCAGCTTGGCCGGGACTAGTCGCGAGCAGTACTTC.

This chain uses TRBV4-1 with TRBJ2-2, with 9 bases identical to TRBD2. The CDR3 has 19 amino acids. Germline V gene lookup returns CDR1 MGHRA and CDR2 YSYEKL. V lost 2 bases, J lost 2 bases, and 12 bases stayed unmatched. The CDR3 nucleotides read TGCGCCAGCAGCCAACTTGGGGTCCGGCTAGCGGGAAACACCGGGGAGCTGTTTTTT. Translation gives CASSQLGVRLAGNTGELFF.

The chain uses TRBV9 and TRBJ2-3; tentatively, D is TRBD2 (6 bases). This CDR3 has 19 amino acids. Trimming took 4 bases from V and 4 from J, leaving 28 bases between them. Germline CDR1 SGDLS, CDR2 YYNGEE. In nucleotides, the CDR3 is TGTGCCAGCAGCCTAACTAGTTCGATTAGGAGGGAGAATCCAGATACGCAGTATTTT. Amino acid sequence: CASSLTSSIRRENPDTQYF.

V and J are TRBV10-1 and TRBJ2-1, with D possibly matching TRBD2 (6 bases). Germline values: CDR1 WNHNN, CDR2 SYGVQD (reference sequence). There are 17 residues in the CDR3. V was trimmed by 8 bases and J by 0 bases, leaving 20 bases between them. CDR3 DNA: TGCGCCAGCGAAATCAGCGGGCACCTTGGCTCCTACAATGAGCAGTTCTTC. The encoded protein is CASEISGHLGSYNEQFF.

The chain carries TRBV28 and TRBJ2-7; D unclear. The CDR3 length is 11 residues. Germline V gene sequence: CDR1 MDHEN, CDR2 SYDVKM. V lost 7 bases, J lost 6 bases, and 10 bases lay in between. CDR3 bases: TGTGCCAGCACGTACAGTGCCGAGCAGTACTTC. Translating gives CASTYSAEQYF.

This chain connects TRBV27 to TRBJ2-3; D possibly corresponds to TRBD2 (6 bases). Germline CDR1 and CDR2: MNHEY and SMNVEV (reference sequence). The CDR3 length is 15 residues. Trimming removed 3 bases at V and 0 bases at J, with 10 bases between. DNA of the CDR3: TGTGCCAGCAGTTTGTGGACTACTAGCACAGATACGCAGTATTTT. Its protein is CASSLWTTSTDTQYF.

The chain couples TRBV27 to TRBJ1-5; D not certain. The CDR3 is 14 amino acids. V lost 5 bases to trimming and J lost 5 bases, with 13 bases between them. Germline V gene data show CDR1 as MNHEY and CDR2 as SMNVEV (reference sequence). This CDR3 reads CASSRQKIDQPQHF. The CDR3 coding sequence is TGTGCCAGCAGTCGCCAGAAGATCGATCAGCCCCAGCATTTT.

This chain joins TRBV9 and TRBJ2-2; TRBD1 aligns across 10 bases. Germline V gene sequence: CDR1 SGDLS, CDR2 YYNGEE. V gave up 3 bases and J gave up 5 bases; unmatched junction bases: 7. The CDR3 has 16 residues. CDR3 loop: CASSARQGAGTGELFF. The CDR3 DNA follows: TGTGCCAGCAGCGCGCGACAGGGGGCGGGAACCGGGGAGCTGTTTTTT.

The rearrangement joins TRBV5-1 to TRBJ2-7, with D hard to call. CDR3 length equals 16 residues. V was clipped by 4 bases and J by 2 bases, with 19 bases between them. CDR1 and CDR2 (germline): SGHRS, YFSETQ. CDR3 protein: CASSPYIKAAAYEQYF. DNA of the CDR3: TGCGCCAGCAGCCCTTATATAAAGGCGGCGGCCTACGAGCAGTACTTC.

This clone has just one count. The chain recombines TRBV27 with TRBJ1-1; TRBD1 is a possible D gene (5 bases). Trimming cost V 2 bases and J 2 bases, with 6 bases left between them. In germline, CDR1 is MNHEY, CDR2 SMNVEV (reference sequence). The CDR3 length is 13 residues. The CDR3 here is CASSLQGNTEAFF. The CDR3 coding sequence is TGTGCCAGCAGTTTACAGGGAAACACTGAAGCTTTCTTT.

The gene calls are TRBV6-4 and TRBJ2-2; 9 bases match TRBD2. The CDR3 is 16 amino acids. Losses at the gene ends were 3 bases for V and 0 bases for J; bases not matched to a gene: 2. The germline V gene encodes CDR1 MRHNA and CDR2 SNTAGT. The DNA for the CDR3 is TGTGCCAGCAGTGAAGCTAGCGGGACGAACACCGGGGAGCTGTTTTTT. Translating it yields CASSEASGTNTGELFF.

The chain uses TRBV18 and TRBJ2-3; TRBD2 is a possible D gene (6 bases). Germline V gene lookup returns CDR1 KGHSH and CDR2 LQKENI. The CDR3 consists of 16 residues. The ends were cut back, 2 bases at V and 1 base at J, with 13 bases in the middle. DNA for the CDR3: TGTGCCAGCTCACCATCCGGTCCGGGGGGCACAGATACGCAGTATTTT. Residues: CASSPSGPGGTDTQYF.

DNA for the CDR3: TGTGCCAGCAGATTGGGGCCTGATGAGCAGTTCTTC. Protein product: CASRLGPDEQFF. V is TRBV7-9 and J is TRBJ2-1, with D perhaps TRBD1 (5 bases). Trimming removed 6 bases from V and 8 bases from J, with 11 bases in between. There are 12 residues in the CDR3. CDR1 and CDR2 from the germline V gene are SEHNR and FQNEAQ (reference sequence).

J is TRBJ2-7 and V is TRBV28; 7 bases align to TRBD1. The J segment lost 9 bases and the V segment lost 6 bases, leaving 11 bases of the junction unmatched. Germline CDR1 and CDR2: MDHEN and SYDVKM. The CDR3 runs to 13 residues. The CDR3: CASSRDSPKGQYF. CDR3 nucleotide sequence: TGTGCCAGCAGCCGGGACAGTCCCAAGGGGCAGTACTTC.

This sequence joins TRBV5-1 and TRBJ2-7; D may be TRBD2 (6 bases). Germline V lookup: CDR1 SGHRS, CDR2 YFSETQ. The length of the CDR3 is 13 residues. The ends were cut back, 4 bases at V and 5 bases at J, with 13 bases in the middle. The CDR3 is CASSNGSRNEQYF. The CDR3 nucleotides read TGCGCCAGCAGCAACGGGAGTAGGAACGAGCAGTACTTC.

The chain links TRBV11-2 to TRBJ2-3; TRBD2 might be the D (5 bases). The CDR3 runs to 14 residues. Germline V gives CDR1 SGHAT, CDR2 FQNNGV. The V end lost 6 bases, the J end lost 2 bases, and 12 bases lay between the germline ends. The CDR3 DNA reads as TGTGCCAGCAGTCCGGCTGGACTCACAGATACGCAGTATTTT. It codes for CASSPAGLTDTQYF.